The rows below give T cell receptor beta chains drawn from one sample of a study of beta chain features in type 1 diabetes. Generated by immunoSEQ multiplex PCR, the TCRdb table keeps only in-frame clones and is missing some. Of 41,000 or so clones listed, 66% are singletons. The source material was Tregs from blood. The receptors were gathered from a man aged 30 to 39 with type 1 diabetes. Some clones in this sample may be carry-over from other donors' samples. Both conserved end residues are part of each CDR3. The D gene is left open where the match is weak. Expanded clones get a size class; other rows say once, few or many, or leave the size out.

d_gene: TRBD1
j_gene: TRBJ2-5
len: 14
v_gene: TRBV2
abundance: .
CDR3nt: TGTGCCAGCAGTAACGCAGGGGGCGTTTTGCGCCGGTACTTC
CDR3aa: CASSNAGGVLRRYF

d_gene: .
j_gene: TRBJ2-3
len: 12
v_gene: TRBV18
abundance: .
CDR3nt: TGTGCCAGCTCACGAGGTCCAGATACGCAGTATTTT
CDR3aa: CASSRGPDTQYF

d_gene: .
j_gene: TRBJ1-1
len: 13
v_gene: TRBV6-1
abundance: .
CDR3nt: TGTGCCAGCAGTGAAGGGCGGGGCACTGAAGCTTTCTTT
CDR3aa: CASSEGRGTEAFF

d_gene: TRBD1
j_gene: TRBJ2-7
len: 14
v_gene: TRBV10-3
abundance: .
CDR3nt: TGTGCCATCAGTGATGGACAGGGCAGGTACGAGCAGTACTTC
CDR3aa: CAISDGQGRYEQYF

d_gene: TRBD2
j_gene: TRBJ2-3
len: 14
v_gene: TRBV7-6
abundance: .
CDR3nt: TGTGCCAGCAGCTTAGAAGCGGGGGGGGTTATTGAGTATTTT
CDR3aa: CASSLEAGGVIEYF

d_gene: .
j_gene: TRBJ1-6
len: 16
v_gene: TRBV5-5
abundance: .
CDR3nt: TGTGCCAGCAGCTTGGGGGCTCTGGGCTATAATTCACCCCTCCACTTT
CDR3aa: CASSLGALGYNSPLHF

d_gene: TRBD1
j_gene: TRBJ2-5
len: 13
v_gene: TRBV29-1
abundance: once
CDR3nt: TGCAGCGTTACAGGACAGGCCCAAGAGACCCAGTACTTC
CDR3aa: CSVTGQAQETQYF

d_gene: .
j_gene: TRBJ1-1
len: 13
v_gene: TRBV7-2
abundance: .
CDR3nt: TGTGCCCCCCGCATGTTCGTCGGCACTGAAGCTTTCTTT
CDR3aa: CAPRMFVGTEAFF

d_gene: TRBD2
j_gene: TRBJ2-7
len: 15
v_gene: TRBV6-5
abundance: .
CDR3nt: TGTGCCAGCAGTTACCACGGGGGGAGCTCCTACGAGCAGTACTTC
CDR3aa: CASSYHGGSSYEQYF

d_gene: .
j_gene: TRBJ2-5
len: 13
v_gene: TRBV19
abundance: .
CDR3nt: TGTGCCAGTAGTATACCCTACCAAGAGACCCAGTACTTC
CDR3aa: CASSIPYQETQYF

d_gene: TRBD2
j_gene: TRBJ2-4
len: 18
v_gene: TRBV7-2
abundance: .
CDR3nt: TGTGCCAGCAGCTTACGAGGGGGTAGCGGGGGTTCCAAAAACATTCAGTACTTC
CDR3aa: CASSLRGGSGGSKNIQYF

d_gene: TRBD1
j_gene: TRBJ2-2
len: 15
v_gene: TRBV9
abundance: .
CDR3nt: TGTGCCAGCAGCGTAGGCGACAGGGACACCGGGGAGCTGTTTTTT
CDR3aa: CASSVGDRDTGELFF

d_gene: TRBD2
j_gene: TRBJ2-5
len: 15
v_gene: TRBV7-3
abundance: few
CDR3nt: TGTGCCAGCAGCCCACCCGGCGGGGGAACTGTGGAGCAGTACTTC
CDR3aa: CASSPPGGGTVEQYF

d_gene: TRBD1
j_gene: TRBJ1-1
len: 17
v_gene: TRBV18
abundance: .
CDR3nt: TGTGCCAGCTCACCGATGGGACAGGGGCCCGGAGGCACTGAAGCTTTCTTT
CDR3aa: CASSPMGQGPGGTEAFF

d_gene: TRBD1
j_gene: TRBJ1-6
len: 16
v_gene: TRBV5-1
abundance: .
CDR3nt: TGCGCCAGCAGCAGAACAGGGGAGGCGGTTAATTCACCCCTCCACTTT
CDR3aa: CASSRTGEAVNSPLHF

d_gene: .
j_gene: TRBJ2-7
len: 15
v_gene: TRBV6-5
abundance: once
CDR3nt: TGTGCCAGCAGTTACACCCAGGGTCTCAGTTACGAGCAGTACTTC
CDR3aa: CASSYTQGLSYEQYF

d_gene: TRBD2
j_gene: TRBJ2-3
len: 15
v_gene: TRBV7-2
abundance: few
CDR3nt: TGTGCCAGCAGCTTAGCTAGCGGGGGAGGAGATACGCAGTATTTT
CDR3aa: CASSLASGGGDTQYF